This T cell receptor (beta chain) was captured by sequencing in a study of OX40 agonist ivuxolimab in advanced cancers. Across the study: Of the participants, around 43% had some prior anti-PD-1, anti-PD-L1 or anti-CTLA-4 therapy, which was allowed. Overall study results and limits: The study observed clonal expansion of CD4+ and CD8+ blood T cells by week 6 at 0.1 to 3.0 mg/kg.

The V end was cut by 7 bases, the J end by 0 bases, with 13 bases between. CDR3 size: 14 residues. CDR1 is GTSNPN and CDR2 is SVGIG in the germline V gene (reference sequence). Assay: immunoSEQ multiplex PCR; the TCRdb copy retains only in-frame clones and omits some. Of some 82,000 clones listed, roughly nine tenths are singletons. About this clone itself: Its antigen is not known.

The source is an adult with an advanced solid tumor such as melanoma, head and neck, liver or kidney cancer. The rearrangement uses TRBV30 and TRBJ1-3, with unresolved D. The input for sequencing was CD4+ or CD8+ T cells sorted from blood, taken in a trial of the OX40 agonist ivuxolimab. The chain's CDR3 is CASNLDPSGNTIYF. The CDR3 bases are TGTGCCTCCAACCTGGATCCCTCTGGAAACACCATATATTTT.